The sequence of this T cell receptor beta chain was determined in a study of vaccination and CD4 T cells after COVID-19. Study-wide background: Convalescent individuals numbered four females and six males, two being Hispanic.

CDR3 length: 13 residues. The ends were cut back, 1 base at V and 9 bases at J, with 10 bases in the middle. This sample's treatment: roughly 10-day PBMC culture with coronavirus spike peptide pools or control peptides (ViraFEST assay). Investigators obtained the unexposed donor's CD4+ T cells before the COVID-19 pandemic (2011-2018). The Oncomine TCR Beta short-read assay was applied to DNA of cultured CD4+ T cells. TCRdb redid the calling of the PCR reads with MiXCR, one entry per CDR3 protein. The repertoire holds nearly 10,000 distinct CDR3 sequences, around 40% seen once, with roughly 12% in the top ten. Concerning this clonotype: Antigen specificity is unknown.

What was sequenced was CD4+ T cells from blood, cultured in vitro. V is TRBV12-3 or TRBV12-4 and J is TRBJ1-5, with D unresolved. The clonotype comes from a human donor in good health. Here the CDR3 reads CASSLGEELPQHF. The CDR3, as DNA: TGTGCCAGCAGTTTAGGCGAGGAACTGCCCCAGCATTTT.